This is a list of T cell receptor beta chains from one sample in a study of shared clonotypes between healthy human individuals. This table comes from immunoSEQ multiplex PCR, and its TCRdb copy is limited to in-frame clones, with some not included. The table lists approximately 470,000 clones, approximately 80% of them singletons. What was sequenced was PBMCs. Source of these receptors: a middle-aged woman in good health. Some clones in this sample may be carry-over from other donors' samples. The CDR3 runs from the conserved cysteine through the conserved F or W. A D gene is named only where the DNA matches it firmly. Only part of the rows carry a size: once, few, many, or a class if the clone is expanded.

abundance: -; v_gene: TRBV6-6; d_gene: TRBD2; j_gene: TRBJ2-3; CDR3nt: TGTGCCAGCAGTCGCCGGGACTATAACACAGATACGCAGTATTTT; CDR3aa: CASSRRDYNTDTQYF
abundance: once; v_gene: TRBV19; d_gene: -; j_gene: TRBJ1-4; CDR3nt: TGTGCCAGTAGTATGGGTTGGCAGACCGCAACTAATGAAAAACTGTTTTTT; CDR3aa: CASSMGWQTATNEKLFF
abundance: -; v_gene: TRBV9; d_gene: TRBD1; j_gene: TRBJ2-7; CDR3nt: TGTGCCAGCATCAAGAGAGGGGACAGGGGACCCTACGAGCAGTACTTC; CDR3aa: CASIKRGDRGPYEQYF
abundance: many; v_gene: TRBV29-1; d_gene: TRBD1; j_gene: TRBJ1-1; CDR3nt: TGCAGCGTTGGGGACCGGGACAGGGGAAAAACTTTCTTT; CDR3aa: CSVGDRDRGKTFF
abundance: -; v_gene: TRBV4-1; d_gene: TRBD1; j_gene: TRBJ1-1; CDR3nt: TGCGCCAGCAGCCAAACCGGGACAGTGGTTGAAGCTTTCTTT; CDR3aa: CASSQTGTVVEAFF
abundance: -; v_gene: TRBV28; d_gene: -; j_gene: TRBJ2-7; CDR3nt: TGTGCCAGCACCCCGGGCTACGAGCAGTACTTC; CDR3aa: CASTPGYEQYF
abundance: many; v_gene: TRBV30; d_gene: TRBD2; j_gene: TRBJ2-3; CDR3nt: TGTGCCTGGAGTGAACTAGCGGGACTTACAGATACGCAGTATTTT; CDR3aa: CAWSELAGLTDTQYF
abundance: -; v_gene: TRBV7-9; d_gene: TRBD2; j_gene: TRBJ2-3; CDR3nt: TGTGCCAGCAGCTTCCCGTTTCGGCTAGCGGGAGAGGGGGCAGATACGCAGTATTTT; CDR3aa: CASSFPFRLAGEGADTQYF
abundance: few; v_gene: TRBV29-1; d_gene: TRBD1; j_gene: TRBJ1-1; CDR3nt: TGCAGCGCCCGGACAGGGGGGAACACTGAAGCTTTCTTT; CDR3aa: CSARTGGNTEAFF
abundance: few; v_gene: TRBV19; d_gene: TRBD1; j_gene: TRBJ1-5; CDR3nt: TGTGCCAGTAGTCCCACAGGGGCTCAGCCCCAGCATTTT; CDR3aa: CASSPTGAQPQHF
abundance: -; v_gene: TRBV2; d_gene: -; j_gene: TRBJ1-5; CDR3nt: TGTGCCAGCAGTGGTCGGGCAGGGAATCAGCCCCAGCATTTT; CDR3aa: CASSGRAGNQPQHF
abundance: -; v_gene: TRBV6-5; d_gene: -; j_gene: TRBJ1-2; CDR3nt: TGTGCCAGCACCAGAGGGGCCGGGGAGGTCAATGGCTACACCTTC; CDR3aa: CASTRGAGEVNGYTF
abundance: -; v_gene: TRBV29-1; d_gene: -; j_gene: TRBJ2-1; CDR3nt: TGCAGCGTTGAAGATCTAGCGCGGCAGTTCTTC; CDR3aa: CSVEDLARQFF
abundance: few; v_gene: TRBV5-1; d_gene: TRBD1; j_gene: TRBJ2-7; CDR3nt: TGCGCCAGCAGCTTGCAGGGGGCGGTCTACGAGCAGTACTTC; CDR3aa: CASSLQGAVYEQYF
abundance: once; v_gene: TRBV28; d_gene: TRBD2; j_gene: TRBJ2-7; CDR3nt: TGTGCCAGCAGATCCGGGACTAGCGGGGCCTACGAGCAGTACTTC; CDR3aa: CASRSGTSGAYEQYF
abundance: -; v_gene: TRBV19; d_gene: -; j_gene: TRBJ1-2; CDR3nt: TGTGCCAGTAGTATAGTAGTTTCGTCGGGACAAGAAGGCTATGGCTACACCTTC; CDR3aa: CASSIVVSSGQEGYGYTF
abundance: -; v_gene: TRBV19; d_gene: TRBD1; j_gene: TRBJ2-7; CDR3nt: TGTGCCAGTAGTTCCCCGGGACAGGGAGTGGAGCAGTACTTC; CDR3aa: CASSSPGQGVEQYF
abundance: -; v_gene: TRBV5-4; d_gene: TRBD2; j_gene: TRBJ2-7; CDR3nt: TGTGCCAGCAGCTTGGCGCTAGCGGGAGACGAGCAGTACTTC; CDR3aa: CASSLALAGDEQYF
abundance: -; v_gene: TRBV5-4; d_gene: -; j_gene: TRBJ1-3; CDR3nt: TGTGCCAGCACTCGGTGGGGGGACACCATATATTTT; CDR3aa: CASTRWGDTIYF
abundance: once; v_gene: TRBV2; d_gene: TRBD1; j_gene: TRBJ1-2; CDR3nt: TGTGCCAGCAGTGAAGCCCCAGCCGGACAGGGGAACTATGGCTACACCTTC; CDR3aa: CASSEAPAGQGNYGYTF
abundance: -; v_gene: TRBV9; d_gene: TRBD1; j_gene: TRBJ1-5; CDR3nt: TGTGCCAGCAGCGCTCAGGGGGGCTCTCAGCCCCAGCATTTT; CDR3aa: CASSAQGGSQPQHF
abundance: -; v_gene: TRBV29-1; d_gene: -; j_gene: TRBJ2-7; CDR3nt: TGCAGCGTCGAAAGCGACATTTCCTACGAGCAGTACTTC; CDR3aa: CSVESDISYEQYF
abundance: -; v_gene: TRBV5-1; d_gene: -; j_gene: TRBJ2-1; CDR3nt: TGCGCCAGCAGCTTGGCTACTCAGCGGTACAATGAGCAGTTCTTC; CDR3aa: CASSLATQRYNEQFF
abundance: -; v_gene: TRBV5-1; d_gene: TRBD1; j_gene: TRBJ1-2; CDR3nt: TGCGCCAGCAGCGCAAGTACAGGGGTAAGAGACTATGGCTACACCTTC; CDR3aa: CASSASTGVRDYGYTF
abundance: -; v_gene: TRBV10-3; d_gene: TRBD1; j_gene: TRBJ2-1; CDR3nt: TGTGCCATCAGTGAGAGGGGGCTTAGCTCCTACAATGAGCAGTTCTTC; CDR3aa: CAISERGLSSYNEQFF
abundance: -; v_gene: TRBV28; d_gene: -; j_gene: TRBJ1-2; CDR3nt: TGTGCCAGCAGTGGCCCGGGCAGTCACTATGGCTACACCTTC; CDR3aa: CASSGPGSHYGYTF
abundance: -; v_gene: TRBV5-6; d_gene: TRBD2; j_gene: TRBJ2-1; CDR3nt: TGTGCCAGCAGCCCGTGGGGGCCCCTAGCGGGCAATGAGCAGTTCTTC; CDR3aa: CASSPWGPLAGNEQFF
abundance: -; v_gene: TRBV18; d_gene: TRBD1; j_gene: TRBJ1-2; CDR3nt: TGTGCCAGCTCACAAAATCCCGGGACAGGGGCTGTGCTCTCTAATGGCTACACCTTC; CDR3aa: CASSQNPGTGAVLSNGYTF
abundance: -; v_gene: TRBV5-6; d_gene: -; j_gene: TRBJ2-7; CDR3nt: TGTGCCAGCAGCTCAGGGGTGCGAGCCGAGCAGTACTTC; CDR3aa: CASSSGVRAEQYF
abundance: -; v_gene: TRBV6-1; d_gene: -; j_gene: TRBJ1-1; CDR3nt: TGTGCCAGCGTAGGGAAACTCTTTGAAGCTTTCTTT; CDR3aa: CASVGKLFEAFF
abundance: -; v_gene: TRBV19; d_gene: -; j_gene: TRBJ2-7; CDR3nt: TGTGCCAGTAGTAAAGGCGGGGCGGGGGAGCAGTACTTC; CDR3aa: CASSKGGAGEQYF
abundance: -; v_gene: TRBV28; d_gene: -; j_gene: TRBJ1-3; CDR3nt: TGTGCCAGCAGTCCAGGGACTGGAAACACCATATATTTT; CDR3aa: CASSPGTGNTIYF
abundance: -; v_gene: TRBV21-1; d_gene: -; j_gene: TRBJ1-4; CDR3nt: TGTGCCAGCGCAAGGGTCGGGGAACTGTTTTTT; CDR3aa: CASARVGELFF
abundance: -; v_gene: TRBV7-6; d_gene: -; j_gene: TRBJ2-5; CDR3nt: TGTGCCAGCAGCTCGCCATACCGTACTATCCCAGAGACCCAGTACTTC; CDR3aa: CASSSPYRTIPETQYF
abundance: -; v_gene: TRBV21-1; d_gene: -; j_gene: TRBJ2-1; CDR3nt: TGTGCCAGCAGCAAGTCCCGTAGGAGCTCCTACAATGAGCAGTTCTTC; CDR3aa: CASSKSRRSSYNEQFF
abundance: once; v_gene: TRBV5-1; d_gene: TRBD2; j_gene: TRBJ2-1; CDR3nt: TGCGCCAGCAGGTTCGGTGGGCTAGCGGGAAACAATGAGCAGTTCTTC; CDR3aa: CASRFGGLAGNNEQFF
abundance: -; v_gene: TRBV6-4; d_gene: TRBD2; j_gene: TRBJ2-1; CDR3nt: TGTGCCAGCAGTGCTTCGGGGGGCTACAATGAGCAGTTCTTC; CDR3aa: CASSASGGYNEQFF
abundance: -; v_gene: TRBV6-6; d_gene: TRBD2; j_gene: TRBJ2-1; CDR3nt: TGTGCCAGCAGGGGGTCCAGCGGGAGGGCGCATGAGCAGTTCTTC; CDR3aa: CASRGSSGRAHEQFF
abundance: few; v_gene: TRBV18; d_gene: TRBD1; j_gene: TRBJ1-1; CDR3nt: TGTGCCAGCTCACCAGGGACAGCCCCCCCTGAAGCTTTCTTT; CDR3aa: CASSPGTAPPEAFF
abundance: -; v_gene: TRBV28; d_gene: -; j_gene: TRBJ1-5; CDR3nt: TGTGCCAGCAGTCTAGGTGGGGCAGAATATAGCAATCAGCCCCAGCATTTT; CDR3aa: CASSLGGAEYSNQPQHF
abundance: few; v_gene: TRBV7-6; d_gene: TRBD2; j_gene: TRBJ2-1; CDR3nt: TGTGCCAGCAGCGAGGTAGCGGGAGGGCCCTATGAGCAGTTCTTC; CDR3aa: CASSEVAGGPYEQFF
abundance: once; v_gene: TRBV5-1; d_gene: -; j_gene: TRBJ1-1; CDR3nt: TGCGCCAGCAGCCCCACGGGGGGCCAGGCCACTGAAGCTTTCTTT; CDR3aa: CASSPTGGQATEAFF
abundance: -; v_gene: TRBV19; d_gene: TRBD2; j_gene: TRBJ2-7; CDR3nt: TGTGCCAGTAGTACTCGACTAGCTGCGGACGAGCAGTACTTC; CDR3aa: CASSTRLAADEQYF
abundance: -; v_gene: TRBV5-1; d_gene: TRBD1; j_gene: TRBJ2-2; CDR3nt: TGCGCCAGCAGCTCCCCCGGGACAGGGAACACCGGGGAGCTGTTTTTT; CDR3aa: CASSSPGTGNTGELFF
abundance: -; v_gene: TRBV7-9; d_gene: -; j_gene: TRBJ2-7; CDR3nt: TGTGCCAGCAGCTTAGTGGGTGGGCCGGGAGAGCAGTACTTC; CDR3aa: CASSLVGGPGEQYF
abundance: -; v_gene: TRBV10-3; d_gene: TRBD1; j_gene: TRBJ1-2; CDR3nt: TGTGCCATCAGCGAAGACAGGGTGGAGGGCTACACCTTC; CDR3aa: CAISEDRVEGYTF
abundance: -; v_gene: TRBV5-8; d_gene: TRBD1; j_gene: TRBJ2-3; CDR3nt: TGTGCCAGCACCCCACGACAGGGCCTGCGCACAGATACGCAGTATTTT; CDR3aa: CASTPRQGLRTDTQYF
abundance: -; v_gene: TRBV4-1; d_gene: -; j_gene: TRBJ2-2; CDR3nt: TGCGCCAGCAGCCAAGAGGCGGGCGCGAACACCGGGGAGCTGTTTTTT; CDR3aa: CASSQEAGANTGELFF